Below, one T cell receptor (beta chain) is given with its context. Its matching antigen is unknown. The ends were cut back, 8 bases at V and 4 bases at J, with 17 bases in the middle. Germline CDR1 is MDHEN and CDR2 is SYDVKM. The CDR3 totals 14 residues. Measured with immunoSEQ multiplex PCR; TCRdb has only the in-frame clones, and not every one. The repertoire holds 75,000 to 80,000 clones, with over 65% as singletons. These data are taken from a study of T cell responses to AZD1222 COVID-19 vaccine. Regarding the study as a whole: A rise in Spike-specific TCR breadth and depth followed two AZD1222 doses. Clonal diversity was possibly underestimated; the donors were predominantly white British and more often female.

The receptor comes from an adult who received the MenACWY meningococcal vaccine as a control. The sample consisted of peripheral blood, taken 28 days after the second dose of the MenACWY control vaccine. The chain employs TRBV28 and TRBJ1-2; maybe TRBD1 (5 bases). The CDR3 sequence is CASGGGVFPYGYTF. Here the CDR3 DNA reads TGTGCCAGCGGGGGGGGAGTTTTCCCCTATGGCTACACCTTC.